The 21 T cell receptor beta chains reported below all come from one sample, sequenced in a study of T cell responses to AZD1222 COVID-19 vaccine. Data came from immunoSEQ multiplex PCR; TCRdb stores just in-frame clones and leaves some out. There are 86,000 or so clones in the sample; around nine tenths occur only once, and 6.9% lies in the top ten. The source material was peripheral blood, sampled 28 days after the second AZD1222 dose. Receptors originate from an adult who received the AZD1222 COVID-19 vaccine.

V usage is TRBV19 and J usage is TRBJ2-1, with D uncertain. Between the trimmed V and J ends, which lost 3 bases and 2 bases, there was a span of 11 bases. The CDR3 contains 15 residues. Per germline, CDR1 LNHDA and CDR2 SQIVND (reference sequence). CDR3 nucleotide sequence: TGTGCCAGTAGTATCATCGGGCTCACCTACAATGAGCAGTTCTTC. It encodes CASSIIGLTYNEQFF.

The V gene is TRBV21-1, the J gene TRBJ1-3. TRBV21-1 is a listed pseudogene. The CDR3 runs to 17 residues. This chain's CDR3 is CASSKEAVTETGNTIYF. The DNA of the CDR3 is TGTGCCAGCAGCAAAGAGGCGGTCACTGAGACTGGAAACACCATATATTTT.

CDR3: CSASDNRANRQPQHF. The CDR3, as DNA: TGCAGTGCTAGTGACAACAGGGCCAACCGTCAGCCCCAGCATTTT. The chain is built from TRBV20-1 and TRBJ1-5, with a tentative D call TRBD1 (6 bases). The V end lost 3 bases, the J end lost 6 bases, and 18 bases lay between the germline ends. Germline lookup yields CDR1 DFQATT and CDR2 SNEGSKA (reference sequence). The CDR3 runs to 15 residues.

V usage is TRBV18 and J usage is TRBJ2-7; 7 nucleotides match TRBD1. Losses at the gene ends were 3 bases for V and 1 base for J; bases not matched to a gene: 0. This CDR3 contains 13 residues. Germline CDR1 is KGHSH and CDR2 is LQKENI. DNA for the CDR3: TGTGCCAGCTCACCGGGACAGTCCTACGAGCAGTACTTC. This encodes CASSPGQSYEQYF.

The chain has TRBV19 and TRBJ1-5; D is perhaps TRBD1 (6 bases). Germline CDR1 is LNHDA and CDR2 is SQIVND (reference sequence). The CDR3 totals 14 residues. With 3 bases removed from V and 2 bases from J, the gap between germline ends came to 8 bases. The CDR3 loop reads CASSIPGGNQPQHF. The CDR3 DNA reads as TGTGCCAGTAGTATCCCAGGGGGCAATCAGCCCCAGCATTTT.

The chain employs TRBV10-1 and TRBJ1-1; perhaps TRBD1 as D (5 bases). The CDR3 sequence is 15 residues long. Germline CDR1 WNHNN, CDR2 SYGVQD (reference sequence). Trimming stripped 2 bases from V and 1 base from J, with 11 bases between. The CDR3 protein is CASSEGDWRNTEAFF. The CDR3 region has the DNA TGCGCCAGCAGTGAGGGGGACTGGAGGAACACTGAAGCTTTCTTT.

This rearrangement joins TRBV19 to TRBJ2-1, with 8 bases aligning to TRBD2. Germline V gives CDR1 LNHDA, CDR2 SQIVND (reference sequence). The CDR3 extends over 14 amino acids. J gave up 3 bases and V 6 bases, and 4 bases lay outside the gene matches. CDR3 residues: CASSKREYYNEQFF. Written as DNA, the CDR3 is TGTGCCAGTAGCAAGCGGGAGTACTACAATGAGCAGTTCTTC.

The V and J genes are TRBV7-2 and TRBJ2-1, with D possibly TRBD1 on 6 matching bases. CDR1 and CDR2 from the germline V gene are SGHTA and FQGNSA. V dropped 4 bases and J dropped 2 bases, with 18 bases sitting between them. The CDR3 consists of 17 residues. Written as DNA, the CDR3 is TGTGCCAGCAGCTCCAGAGCGGCTGGGGGCGCCTACAATGAGCAGTTCTTC. Translated, it gives CASSSRAAGGAYNEQFF.

This clone was picked up many times. The genes are TRBV6-1 and TRBJ1-5; D is unclear. The CDR3 runs to 14 residues. Trimming cost V 1 base and J 7 bases, with 11 bases left between them. Germline CDR1 is MNHNS and CDR2 is SASEGT. CDR3 coding DNA: TGTGCCAGCAGTGAAGGAGCTGGGCAGCAGCCCCAGCATTTT. This sequence encodes CASSEGAGQQPQHF.

The count of this clone is one. The chain has TRBV19 and TRBJ2-1; D possibly corresponds to TRBD1 (6 bases). Germline CDR1 and CDR2: LNHDA and SQIVND (reference sequence). V was cut by 2 bases and J by 10 bases, with 21 bases left in between. This CDR3 has 16 residues. The CDR3 bases are TGTGCCAGTAGTATATCGACAGGTCTCGAATCGGGCGAGCAGTTCTTC. Protein product: CASSISTGLESGEQFF. Full variable domain (missing parts from reference TRBV19 and TRBJ2-1): DGGITQSPKYLFRKEGQNVTLSCEQNLNHDAMYWYRQDPGQGLRLIYYSQIVNDFQKGDIAEGYSVSREKKESFPLTVTSAQKNPTAFYLCASSISTGLESGEQFFGPGTRLTVL.

J is TRBJ1-1 and V is TRBV11-2, with D perhaps TRBD1 (5 bases). This CDR3 comprises 14 residues. The V gene's germline CDR1 is SGHAT and CDR2 FQNNGV. Trimming stripped 2 bases from V and 1 base from J, with 8 bases between. CDR3 residues: CASSLYGGNTEAFF. For the CDR3, the DNA is TGTGCCAGCAGCTTATATGGGGGGAACACTGAAGCTTTCTTT.

V and J are TRBV10-3 and TRBJ2-7; 9 bases match TRBD1. J gave up 2 bases and V 4 bases, and 3 bases lay outside the gene matches. The CDR3 length is 14 residues. CDR1 and CDR2 from the germline V gene are ENHRY and SYGVKD. CDR3 sequence reads: CAISAGTGTYEQYF. Written as DNA, the CDR3 is TGTGCCATCAGTGCGGGGACAGGGACCTACGAGCAGTACTTC.

This chain links TRBV7-2 with TRBJ1-6, with a tentative D call TRBD1 (5 bases). With 7 bases removed from V and 6 bases from J, the gap between germline ends came to 16 bases. CDR1 SGHTA and CDR2 FQGNSA come from the germline V gene. The CDR3 length is 15 residues. The CDR3 region has the DNA TGTGCCAGCACCCCCGGGGCGGGAGGTAATTCACCCCTCCACTTT. Translation gives CASTPGAGGNSPLHF. Supplemented by reference TRBV7-2 and TRBJ1-6, the full variable domain reads GAGVSQSPSNKVTEKGKDVELRCDPISGHTALYWYRQSLGQGLEFLIYFQGNSAPDKSGLPSDRFSAERTGGSVSTLTIQRTQQEDSAVYLCASTPGAGGNSPLHFGNGTRLTVT.

This chain connects TRBV7-9 to TRBJ1-2; D may be TRBD1 (5 bases). The CDR3 runs 13 residues. Between the trimmed V and J ends, which lost 6 bases and 2 bases, there was a span of 10 bases. Germline V CDR1 and CDR2: SEHNR, FQNEAQ (reference sequence). The CDR3 is CASSTRGNYGYTF. CDR3 nucleotide sequence: TGTGCCAGCAGTACTAGGGGAAACTATGGCTACACCTTC.

V and J are TRBV6-5 and TRBJ2-7; the D call may be TRBD1 or TRBD2 (6 bases each). CDR1 is MNHEY, CDR2 SVGAGI, per germline. V lost 4 bases and J lost 4, with 17 bases in between. CDR3 length: 15 amino acids. For the CDR3, the DNA is TGTGCCAGCAGTTTTGGGGGGCTTGAGGGTTACGAGCAGTACTTC. Protein product: CASSFGGLEGYEQYF.

The chain joins TRBV18 to TRBJ2-2; 8 nucleotides line up with TRBD1. Germline CDR1 reads KGHSH; CDR2 reads LQKENI. J lost 0 bases, V lost 2 bases, and 5 bases had no gene match. The CDR3 runs to 17 residues. The CDR3 coding sequence is TGTGCCAGCTCACCAGGCGGACAGGGCGCGAACACCGGGGAGCTGTTTTTT. Translation gives CASSPGGQGANTGELFF. The entire variable domain, with the rest obtained from reference TRBV18 and TRBJ2-2, is as follows: NAGVMQNPRHLVRRRGQEARLRCSPMKGHSHVYWYRQLPEEGLKFMVYLQKENIIDESGMPKERFSAEFPKEGPSILRIQQVVRGDSAAYFCASSPGGQGANTGELFFGEGSRLTVL.

This clone was recorded once. In DNA form, the CDR3 reads TGCGCCAGCAGCTTGGAGGGGTGGTCTAACTATGGCTACACCTTC. As protein: CASSLEGWSNYGYTF. The chain joins TRBV5-1 to TRBJ1-2; weak D call: TRBD1 (5 bases). Germline V CDR1 and CDR2: SGHRS, YFSETQ. V was shortened by 0 bases and J by 0 bases, with 9 bases between the two germline ends. CDR3 length: 15 amino acids.

The chain uses TRBV5-1 and TRBJ2-1, with 12 bases aligning to TRBD2. This CDR3 is built from 16 residues. V dropped 4 bases and J dropped 9; count of bases not matched to a gene: 11. CDR1 SGHRS and CDR2 YFSETQ come from the germline V gene. CDR3 sequence: CASSKTSGSPSFEQFF. Written as DNA, the CDR3 is TGCGCCAGCAGCAAGACTAGCGGGAGTCCCAGTTTTGAGCAGTTCTTC.

The genes are TRBV27 and TRBJ2-7, with a possible D match to TRBD2 (6 bases). Germline loops: CDR1 MNHEY, CDR2 SMNVEV (reference sequence). Trimming pared 3 bases from V and 2 bases from J, leaving 11 bases between. This CDR3 has 14 amino acids. CDR3 in amino acids: CASSFGGGTYEQYF. CDR3 nucleotide sequence: TGTGCCAGCAGTTTTGGCGGCGGGACCTACGAGCAGTACTTC.

J is TRBJ1-2 and V is TRBV24-1; 7 positions match TRBD1. This CDR3 region has 14 residues. The V and J ends lost 3 bases and 3 bases, in that order; junction bases with no gene match: 3. Germline assignment: CDR1 KGHDR and CDR2 SFDVKD. CDR3 sequence (DNA): TGTGCCACCAGTGATGGGACAGAGGACTATGGCTACACCTTC. Amino acid sequence: CATSDGTEDYGYTF.

V is TRBV11-2 and J is TRBJ2-5; 7 bases fit TRBD1. This CDR3 has 14 residues. CDR1 SGHAT and CDR2 FQNNGV come from the germline V gene. V trimming: 5 bases; J trimming: 1 base; junction bases outside the gene matches: 4. The CDR3 region has the DNA TGTGCCAGCAGCCACGGGACAGTCCAAGAGACCCAGTACTTC. It specifies CASSHGTVQETQYF.